This entry lists 19 T cell receptor beta chains sequenced from one sample in a study of immune evolution from preneoplasia to lung adenocarcinoma. Only in-frame clones appear in the TCRdb table, and some are missing; sequencing was by immunoSEQ multiplex PCR. This sample has several thousand clones, with roughly four fifths found just once. Input material: FFPE invasive lung adenocarcinoma tissue. The receptors come from a person between 45 and 75 years old with lung adenocarcinoma.

The chain combines TRBV29-1 with TRBJ1-1; D possibly corresponds to TRBD1 (5 bases). Germline-derived CDR1 and CDR2 are SQVTM and ANQGSEA. Trimming cost V 4 bases and J 4 bases, with 10 bases left between them. The CDR3 has 12 amino acids. In nucleotides, the CDR3 is TGCAGCGTTGTTTTTGGGGGCACTGAAGCTTTCTTT. Translated, it gives CSVVFGGTEAFF.

The CDR3 sequence is CASSPRDGELFF. For the CDR3, the DNA is TGTGCCAGCTCCCCTAGGGACGGGGAGCTGTTTTTT. The chain has TRBV18 and TRBJ2-2; D not certain. Per germline, CDR1 KGHSH and CDR2 LQKENI. CDR3 size: 12 residues. V lost 6 bases to trimming and J lost 7 bases, with 9 bases between them.

This sequence joins TRBV5-1 and TRBJ1-2; D is perhaps TRBD1 (5 bases). Germline CDR1 reads SGHRS; CDR2 reads YFSETQ. There are 14 residues in the CDR3. Between the trimmed V and J ends, which lost 4 bases and 8 bases, there was a span of 18 bases. The CDR3 here is CASSQQDRASGYTF. Here the CDR3 DNA reads TGCGCCAGCAGCCAGCAAGACAGAGCCAGCGGCTACACCTTC.

The chain carries TRBV18 and TRBJ2-1, with 12 bases fitting TRBD2. The germline gives CDR1 KGHSH, CDR2 LQKENI. CDR3 length: 16 residues. With V trimmed by 5 bases and J by 7 bases, 9 bases remained unmatched. The CDR3: CASSETSGSGVNEQFF. The DNA of the CDR3 is TGTGCCAGCTCAGAGACTAGCGGGAGTGGAGTTAATGAGCAGTTCTTC.

The count of this clone is one. This sequence joins TRBV9 and TRBJ2-3, with no clear D. The V gene lost 0 bases and the J gene lost 2 bases, with 4 bases spanning the gap. The CDR3 has 13 amino acids. Germline loops: CDR1 SGDLS, CDR2 YYNGEE. The CDR3 bases are TGTGCCAGCAGCGTAGGCCACACAGATACGCAGTATTTT. It translates to CASSVGHTDTQYF. Using reference TRBV9 and TRBJ2-3 for the parts outside the CDR3, the full variable domain is DSGVTQTPKHLITATGQRVTLRCSPRSGDLSVYWYQQSLDQGLQFLIQYYNGEERAKGNILERFSAQQFPDLHSELNLSSLELGDSALYFCASSVGHTDTQYFGPGTRLTVL.

The rearrangement links TRBV30 to TRBJ2-7; 8 bases align to TRBD2. J gave up 3 bases and V 2 bases, and 6 bases lay outside the gene matches. CDR1 is GTSNPN and CDR2 is SVGIG in the germline V gene (reference sequence). The CDR3 is made up of 14 amino acids. DNA of the CDR3: TGTGCCTGGAGTCACCGGGGGGGCTTCTACGAGCAGTACTTC. Translated: CAWSHRGGFYEQYF.

This clone was observed a handful of times. The rearrangement joins TRBV21-1 to TRBJ1-3. TRBV21-1 is a pseudogene locus. The CDR3 is 14 amino acids. CDR3 sequence (DNA): TGTGCCAGCAGCCAGGGACCGGGTGGAAACACCATATATTTT. It is translated as CASSQGPGGNTIYF.

This sequence joins TRBV13 and TRBJ2-7; no clear D. CDR3 size: 12 residues. Trimming removed 1 base at V and 4 bases at J, with 5 bases between. Germline-derived CDR1 and CDR2 are PRHDT and FYEKMQ (reference sequence). The CDR3 DNA reads as TGTGCCAGCAGCTTAGTAGATTACGAGCAGTACTTC. This codes for CASSLVDYEQYF.

For the CDR3, the DNA is TGTGCCAGCAGACTCAGATCAGGGGGTATAGGCTCGGCTCAGCCCCAGCATTTT. Protein sequence: CASRLRSGGIGSAQPQHF. This rearrangement joins TRBV28 to TRBJ1-5, with 7 positions matching TRBD1. The CDR3 has 18 amino acids. The germline V gene encodes CDR1 MDHEN and CDR2 SYDVKM. Unmatched junction bases numbered 20, after V lost 6 bases and J lost 6 bases.

This chain connects TRBV19 to TRBJ1-4, with 9 bases matching TRBD1. The ends lost 4 bases at V and 8 bases at J; junction bases unmatched: 5. The CDR3 is 14 amino acids. Per the germline V gene, CDR1 is LNHDA and CDR2 is SQIVND (reference sequence). The CDR3 spells CASSTTGGDEKLFF. The DNA of the CDR3 is TGTGCCAGTAGTACCACAGGGGGCGACGAAAAACTGTTTTTT.

The chain is built from TRBV19 and TRBJ1-5; D possibly corresponds to TRBD1 (5 bases). Trimming stripped 4 bases from V and 2 bases from J, with 15 bases between. The CDR3 has 16 residues. The germline V gene has CDR1 LNHDA and CDR2 SQIVND (reference sequence). The CDR3, as DNA: TGTGCCAGTAGTACAACAGGACTCGTGGGCAATCAGCCCCAGCATTTT. It is translated as CASSTTGLVGNQPQHF.

The V and J genes are TRBV6-1 and TRBJ2-7, with 8 bases that match TRBD1. Per the germline V gene, CDR1 is MNHNS and CDR2 is SASEGT. The CDR3 runs to 13 residues. Losses at the gene ends were 7 bases for V and 4 bases for J; bases not matched to a gene: 6. The chain's CDR3 is CASILDREYEQYF. CDR3 nucleotides: TGTGCCAGCATTCTGGACAGGGAGTACGAGCAGTACTTC.

The chain links TRBV11-2 to TRBJ2-1, with D tentatively TRBD2 (5 bases). V was clipped by 5 bases and J by 8 bases, with 22 bases between them. Germline loops: CDR1 SGHAT, CDR2 FQNNGV. The CDR3 runs 16 residues. Here the CDR3 reads CASSPVAKVQYYEQFF. The DNA of the CDR3 is TGTGCCAGCAGCCCCGTAGCGAAGGTACAATATTATGAGCAGTTCTTC.

CDR3 sequence: CASNTQGAQRAEAFF. The DNA of the CDR3 is TGTGCCAGTAATACGCAGGGGGCGCAGAGGGCTGAAGCTTTCTTT. This chain links TRBV19 with TRBJ1-1; 8 nucleotides match TRBD1. Germline CDR1 is LNHDA and CDR2 is SQIVND (reference sequence). V dropped 7 bases and J dropped 6; count of bases not matched to a gene: 13. This CDR3 contains 15 residues. The whole variable domain, remainder taken from reference TRBV19 and TRBJ1-1, is DGGITQSPKYLFRKEGQNVTLSCEQNLNHDAMYWYRQDPGQGLRLIYYSQIVNDFQKGDIAEGYSVSREKKESFPLTVTSAQKNPTAFYLCASNTQGAQRAEAFFGQGTRLTVV.

This clone was detected once. Here the CDR3 reads CASSAVLGTHNEQFF. The CDR3 DNA reads TGCGCCAGCAGTGCGGTCTTGGGGACACACAATGAGCAGTTCTTC. The V call is TRBV10-1, the J call TRBJ2-1; D perhaps matches TRBD1 (6 bases). Trimming removed 4 bases from V and 5 bases from J, with 15 bases in between. Germline CDR1 reads WNHNN; CDR2 reads SYGVQD (reference sequence). The CDR3 spans 15 residues.

The V gene is TRBV4-1, the J gene TRBJ2-3, with D possibly TRBD2 on 5 matching bases. The CDR3 contains 16 residues. Trimming took 2 bases from V and 2 from J, leaving 14 bases between them. Per the germline V gene, CDR1 is MGHRA and CDR2 is YSYEKL. CDR3 bases: TGCGCCAGCAGCCAATCGGGGAGCGGAATCACAGATACGCAGTATTTT. Translation: CASSQSGSGITDTQYF.

This chain uses TRBV11-3 with TRBJ2-5, with 7 nucleotides matching TRBD2. The germline gives CDR1 SGHNT, CDR2 YENEEA. V lost 0 bases and J lost 0; bases outside the gene matches: 10. CDR3 length: 18 residues. The CDR3: CASSLEEASGSYQETQYF. The DNA of the CDR3 is TGTGCCAGCAGCTTAGAGGAGGCTAGCGGATCTTACCAAGAGACCCAGTACTTC.

The chain is built from TRBV19 and TRBJ2-1; 8 bases are shared with TRBD1. This CDR3 has 14 amino acids. V lost 5 bases, J lost 5 bases, and 5 bases stayed unmatched. The germline gives CDR1 LNHDA, CDR2 SQIVND (reference sequence). Here the CDR3 reads CASSEGQVHNEQFF. The DNA for the CDR3 is TGTGCCAGTAGTGAGGGACAGGTCCACAATGAGCAGTTCTTC.

This sequence joins TRBV19 and TRBJ1-1; no clear D gene. This CDR3 comprises 15 residues. CDR1 is LNHDA and CDR2 is SQIVND in the germline V gene (reference sequence). V lost 4 bases, J lost 0 bases, and 12 bases lay in between. The chain's CDR3 is CASSRGTQVNTEAFF. The CDR3 DNA is TGTGCCAGTAGTAGGGGAACCCAAGTGAACACTGAAGCTTTCTTT.